The entry below describes one TCR beta chain. As yet, its antigen is unknown. The source of the sample is a study of cytomegalovirus exposure and HLA in healthy donors. Points from the study as a whole: For presence/absence analyses, sequencing depth was assumed to be roughly uniform across donors.

Primers included in the PCR were 60 Vbeta and 13 Jbeta primers. Profiling relied on immunoSEQ multiplex PCR, and the TCRdb table lists in-frame clones only, not all of them. Of about 210,000 clones in the sample, approximately 80% were seen once. The CDR3 consists of 15 residues. Germline assignment: CDR1 ENHRY and CDR2 SYGVKD. This clonotype originated in a woman in her 30s in good health and CMV-seropositive. This chain joins TRBV10-3 and TRBJ2-5, with D perhaps TRBD1 (6 bases). The tail of the sequence fits TRBJ2-7 better, so the J call may be wrong. Sequenced material: PBMCs. CDR3 residues: CAISETGQFAYEQYF. The CDR3 nucleotides read TGTGCCATCAGTGAGACAGGACAGTTTGCCTACGAGCAGTACTTC.